Below, 16 T cell receptor beta chains from the same sample are listed, as sequenced in a study of a mutant IDH1 vaccine in newly diagnosed glioma. The time point is: week 23, last vaccination. The content of each vaccine dose was 300 ug of mutant IDH1 20-mer peptide, and topical imiquimod accompanied it. Data came from immunoSEQ multiplex PCR; TCRdb stores just in-frame clones and leaves some out. The sample consists of roughly 70,000 clones, 84% of them appearing once. No antigens are known for them. The sequencing used PBMCs, collected from a glioma patient whose treatment included an IDH1 peptide vaccine. All receptors come from a man younger than 30 with glioma.

V usage is TRBV6-1 and J usage is TRBJ2-7; D is perhaps TRBD1 (5 bases). Between the trimmed V and J ends, which lost 1 base and 0 bases, there was a span of 10 bases. This CDR3 contains 15 residues. Germline CDR1 and CDR2: MNHNS and SASEGT. CDR3 bases: TGTGCCAGCAGTGAAGGTCAGGGATTCTCCTACGAGCAGTACTTC. This encodes CASSEGQGFSYEQYF.

The rearrangement joins TRBV5-1 to TRBJ1-5; TRBD1 aligns across 9 bases. The CDR3 is made up of 16 amino acids. Germline values: CDR1 SGHRS, CDR2 YFSETQ. The trim removed 4 bases at V and 0 bases at J, leaving 5 bases unmatched. The CDR3 reads CASSVGQGDSNQPQHF. Here the CDR3 DNA reads TGCGCCAGCAGCGTGGGACAGGGAGATAGCAATCAGCCCCAGCATTTT.

The chain links TRBV19 to TRBJ2-7; 7 bases are a match to TRBD1. The CDR3 spans 12 residues. The trim removed 8 bases at V and 5 bases at J, leaving 6 bases unmatched. Germline lookup yields CDR1 LNHDA and CDR2 SQIVND (reference sequence). The CDR3 spells CASQEGANEQYF. In DNA, the CDR3 is TGTGCCAGTCAAGAGGGGGCCAACGAGCAGTACTTC.

The chain has TRBV5-6 and TRBJ2-5; 11 nucleotides agree with TRBD2. With 2 bases clipped from V and 5 bases from J, the junction kept 8 bases outside the gene matches. This CDR3 comprises 16 residues. Germline values: CDR1 SGHDT, CDR2 YYEEEE. CDR3 protein: CASSFLLAGVEETQYF. The DNA for the CDR3 is TGTGCCAGCAGCTTTTTACTAGCGGGAGTTGAGGAGACCCAGTACTTC.

This CDR3 is CASSPQGLAEAFF. The DNA of the CDR3 is TGTGCCAGCAGTCCACAGGGATTAGCTGAAGCTTTCTTT. V and J are TRBV11-2 and TRBJ1-1; tentative D call: TRBD1 (6 bases). Trimming shortened V by 6 bases and J by 6 bases, and 14 bases separated the two germline ends. The CDR3 extends over 13 amino acids. Per germline, CDR1 SGHAT and CDR2 FQNNGV.

This clone has more than one count but fewer than ten. V gene TRBV27 combines with J gene TRBJ1-2; D unresolved. The CDR3 totals 15 residues. The V end was cut by 3 bases, the J end by 6 bases, with 17 bases between. Germline V gene lookup returns CDR1 MNHEY and CDR2 SMNVEV (reference sequence). The CDR3 sequence: CASSFLEGVEDGYTF. The CDR3 DNA sequence: TGTGCCAGCAGTTTTTTGGAGGGTGTTGAGGATGGCTACACCTTC.

The J gene is TRBJ2-7, the V gene TRBV30; TRBD2 aligns across 8 bases. Unmatched junction bases numbered 10, after V lost 3 bases and J lost 3 bases. The V gene's germline CDR1 is GTSNPN and CDR2 SVGIG (reference sequence). This CDR3 contains 15 residues. The CDR3 nucleotides are TGTGCCTGGAGGCCCCGGGGGGGCTCTATCTACGAGCAGTACTTC. Translating gives CAWRPRGGSIYEQYF.

The chain carries TRBV6-6 and TRBJ1-5, with TRBD1 as a possible D gene (5 bases). Germline CDR1 MNHNY, CDR2 SVGAGI (reference sequence). The V and J ends lost 6 bases and 7 bases respectively, with 19 bases between them. The CDR3 has 15 residues. The CDR3 DNA follows: TGTGCCAGCAGCCGCACCCTCACCCCAGGGCAGCCCCAGCATTTT. Its protein is CASSRTLTPGQPQHF.

The table lists this clone with a few counts. At one end, the junction sequence differs from germline, possibly due to a read error. This sequence joins TRBV7-7 and TRBJ2-2; D is possibly TRBD2 (6 bases). Looked up from germline, CDR1 is SSHAT and CDR2 is FNYEAQ (reference sequence). This CDR3 contains 13 residues. The CDR3, as DNA: TGTGCTAGCAGTTCGGGGGACACCGGGGAGCTGTTTTTT. Amino acids: CASSSGDTGELFF. Complete variable domain (other parts from reference TRBV7-7 and TRBJ2-2): GAGVSQSPRYKVTKRGQDVTLRCDPISSHATLYWYQQALGQGPEFLTYFNYEAQPDKSGLPSDRFSAERPEGSISTLTIQRTEQRDSAMYRCASSSGDTGELFFGEGSRLTVL.

The J gene is TRBJ1-1, the V gene TRBV15; 9 nucleotides line up with TRBD1. The germline V gene encodes CDR1 LNHNV and CDR2 YYDKDF (reference sequence). Germline trimming cut 1 base from V and 6 bases from J; bases unmatched to any gene: 6. The CDR3 contains 15 residues. The CDR3 region has the DNA TGTGCCACCAGCAGAGGCGGGACAGGGCAGTCTGAAGCTTTCTTT. It translates to CATSRGGTGQSEAFF.

This sequence joins TRBV19 and TRBJ1-3, with D perhaps TRBD1 (6 bases). This CDR3 has 14 amino acids. The germline CDR1 and CDR2 sequences are LNHDA and SQIVND (reference sequence). With 6 bases removed from V and 0 bases from J, the gap between germline ends came to 9 bases. CDR3: CASRRGGSGNTIYF. The CDR3 DNA reads TGTGCCAGTAGAAGGGGGGGCTCTGGAAACACCATATATTTT. Full variable domain (rest looked up from reference TRBV19 and TRBJ1-3): DGGITQSPKYLFRKEGQNVTLSCEQNLNHDAMYWYRQDPGQGLRLIYYSQIVNDFQKGDIAEGYSVSREKKESFPLTVTSAQKNPTAFYLCASRRGGSGNTIYFGEGSWLTVV.

The V and J genes are TRBV6-5 and TRBJ2-1, with a possible D match to TRBD2 (6 bases). The CDR3 has 16 amino acids. The V and J ends lost 0 bases and 5 bases respectively, with 14 bases between them. The germline CDR1 and CDR2 sequences are MNHEY and SVGAGI. CDR3 sequence (DNA): TGTGCCAGCAGTTACTCATACGGGACTCTACACAATGAGCAGTTCTTC. Amino acid sequence: CASSYSYGTLHNEQFF.

The rearrangement joins TRBV7-2 to TRBJ2-1, with 7 bases identical to TRBD2. This CDR3 has 14 amino acids. Looked up from germline, CDR1 is SGHTA and CDR2 is FQGNSA. V shed 4 bases and J 2 bases; nucleotides not matched to a gene: 2. CDR3 nucleotides: TGTGCCAGCAGCTCTAGCGGCACCTACAATGAGCAGTTCTTC. Protein: CASSSSGTYNEQFF.

The chain uses TRBV27 and TRBJ1-1; D gene uncertain. The CDR3 contains 13 residues. Germline V lookup: CDR1 MNHEY, CDR2 SMNVEV (reference sequence). V dropped 3 bases and J dropped 2 bases, with 7 bases sitting between them. CDR3 nucleotides: TGTGCCAGCAGTTTGCCGGGTAACACTGAAGCTTTCTTT. This codes for CASSLPGNTEAFF.

J is TRBJ2-3 and V is TRBV28; D is unresolved. The V and J ends lost 4 bases and 2 bases respectively, with 1 base between them. The CDR3 consists of 11 residues. Looked up from germline, CDR1 is MDHEN and CDR2 is SYDVKM. CDR3 region: CASSYTDTQYF. The CDR3 DNA reads TGTGCCAGCAGTTACACAGATACGCAGTATTTT.

The chain employs TRBV15 and TRBJ1-1; the match to TRBD1 covers 8 bases. The CDR3 loop spans 16 amino acids. Germline V lookup: CDR1 LNHNV, CDR2 YYDKDF (reference sequence). Trimming at V came to 2 bases and at J to 5 bases, leaving 10 bases not matched to a gene. The CDR3 DNA sequence: TGTGCCACCAGCAGATCGTTGGACAGGGAAAGGACTGAAGCTTTCTTT. Translation: CATSRSLDRERTEAFF.